This T cell receptor (beta chain) is drawn from a study of shared clonotypes between healthy human individuals. Study details: The donor group consisted of a couple of women and a few men, aged 18 to 49. CD4 naive and CD4 memory each took three plates per donor, while CD8 naive took two and CD8 memory one.

The CDR3 runs to 15 residues. Deletions cut 5 bases from V and 0 bases from J, with 13 bases between. Germline lookup yields CDR1 MNHNS and CDR2 SASEGT. Donors were healthy HIV-negative adults without recently reported acute infections or vaccinations. The method was immunoSEQ multiplex PCR; TCRdb's version includes in-frame clones alone and lacks a portion of them. The profile shows some 650,000 clones, about 97% of them singletons. The TCR was taken from a woman younger than 45 in good health. This chain connects TRBV6-1 to TRBJ1-1; maybe TRBD1 (5 bases). The sequencing sample was made of naive CD4+ T cells sorted from blood. Subset denoted: CD45RA+ positively selected. The CDR3 bases are TGTGCCAGCAGTAGGGTCGGGGGACTGAACACTGAAGCTTTCTTT. It encodes CASSRVGGLNTEAFF.